This note documents a single T cell receptor beta chain sequence. These data originate in a study of control samples from healthy donors and cancer patients. Profiled with immunoSEQ multiplex PCR; TCRdb holds only in-frame clones, not every one. The table records about 130,000 clones, around 93% of them present only once. In germline, CDR1 is SGHDT, CDR2 YYEEEE. The CDR3 covers 15 residues. V lost 2 bases to trimming and J lost 7 bases; unmatched junction nucleotides: 10. V usage is TRBV5-6 and J usage is TRBJ1-2; 8 bases map to TRBD1. The TCR was taken from a man younger than 35 in good health. Sample: blood. DNA for the CDR3: TGTGCCAGCAGCTTAAGTGGACAGGGAGGTCGTGGCTACACCTTC. As protein: CASSLSGQGGRGYTF.